Reported below is one T cell receptor (beta chain). From germline, CDR1 is MNHNS and CDR2 SASEGT. The CDR3 length is 12 residues. Assay used: immunoSEQ multiplex PCR; TCRdb lists only in-frame clones, some missing. The sample has roughly 120,000 clones, over 85% seen once; the top ten hold under 7%. This specimen belongs to a study of T cell changes during pregnancy in multiple sclerosis. Sequences were derived from peripheral blood, sampled before pregnancy. The clonotype originates from a female donor with multiple sclerosis, enrolled in a pregnancy study. The rearrangement joins TRBV6-1 to TRBJ2-3, with TRBD2 identical over 7 bases. CDR3 protein: CAGGVGTDTQYF. CDR3 sequence (DNA): TGTGCGGGAGGGGTCGGGACAGATACGCAGTATTTT.